This entry lists 12 T cell receptor beta chains sequenced from one sample in a study of blood T cells in healthy people across ages. For the second PCR, which ran for about 7 to 11 cycles, a sample-barcoded 5' primer and a J-beta primer mix were used. One entry per CDR3 protein results from TCRdb running MiXCR on the 5' RACE reads. The sample has 750,000 to 950,000 distinct CDR3 sequences, roughly 50% seen once; the top ten hold about two fifths. Sequencing was carried out using blood. The receptors originated from a man older than 75 in good health.

The chain recombines TRBV27 with TRBJ1-6; D call uncertain. The CDR3 extends over 16 amino acids. Germline V gives CDR1 MNHEY, CDR2 SMNVEV (reference sequence). V shed 6 bases and J shed 2 bases, with 14 bases lying between them. The CDR3 here is CASRIGPGTYNSPLHF. The CDR3 DNA follows: TGTGCCAGCAGAATAGGACCAGGAACCTATAATTCACCCCTCCACTTT.

This clonotype was seen more than once but under ten times. J is TRBJ2-5 and V is TRBV27; D is perhaps TRBD2 (6 bases). V gave up 2 bases and J gave up 5 bases, with 15 bases separating them. Germline lookup yields CDR1 MNHEY and CDR2 SMNVEV (reference sequence). The CDR3 spans 15 residues. CDR3 sequence reads: CASSLRAGVRETQYF. CDR3 nucleotide sequence: TGTGCCAGCAGTTTACGAGCGGGCGTCCGGGAGACCCAGTACTTC.

For this clonotype: The germline gene is not matched at one end of the junction; a read error may be the cause. The chain is built from TRBV20-1 and TRBJ2-1; 9 bases are a match to TRBD2. The J call may be wrong; the DNA end is better matched by TRBJ2-7. Germline V lookup: CDR1 DFQATT, CDR2 SNEGSKA (reference sequence). CDR3 length equals 12 residues. CDR3 nucleotides: TGCAGGGCTAGCCCTAGCGGGACCGAGCAGTACTTC. Its protein product is CRASPSGTEQYF.

As for this clonotype: A much more abundant neighbour one base away suggests this may be a read error. The chain employs TRBV6-6 and TRBJ2-7, with D perhaps given as TRBD1 or TRBD2 (6 bases each). Germline values: CDR1 MNHNY, CDR2 SVGAGI (reference sequence). The V and J ends lost 7 bases and 7 bases respectively, with 17 bases between them. The CDR3 spans 13 residues. The CDR3 DNA sequence: TGTGCCAGCATCCGGGGGCCTTACAATGAGCAGTACTTC. It specifies CASIRGPYNEQYF.

This clonotype was observed many times. This sequence joins TRBV29-1 and TRBJ2-5, with TRBD1 identical over 7 bases. The trim removed 2 bases at V and 2 bases at J, leaving 8 bases unmatched. The CDR3 consists of 15 residues. The germline CDR1 and CDR2 sequences are SQVTM and ANQGSEA. The CDR3 bases are TGCAGCGTTGAAATCCCGCCGGGACAGCAAGAGACCCAGTACTTC. Encoded protein: CSVEIPPGQQETQYF.

This sequence joins TRBV20-1 and TRBJ2-6, with D unclear. There are 13 residues in the CDR3. Germline assignment: CDR1 DFQATT and CDR2 SNEGSKA (reference sequence). The V end was cut by 2 bases, the J end by 0 bases, with 2 bases between. Here the CDR3 DNA reads TGCAGTGCTAGAAGCTCTGGGGCCAACGTCCTGACTTTC. Translated, it gives CSARSSGANVLTF.

There are a few counts of this clonotype. The chain links TRBV9 to TRBJ2-5, with TRBD2 as a possible D gene (5 bases). Germline V lookup: CDR1 SGDLS, CDR2 YYNGEE. This CDR3 is 16 amino acids long. The ends were cut back, 0 bases at V and 4 bases at J, with 16 bases in the middle. The CDR3 sequence: CASSVVPSLAGETQYF. In DNA form, the CDR3 reads TGTGCCAGCAGCGTAGTTCCCTCGTTGGCGGGAGAGACCCAGTACTTC.

This clonotype has only a few counts. The genes are TRBV12-3 or TRBV12-4 and TRBJ1-1, with D maybe TRBD1 (5 bases). The CDR3 totals 14 residues. Deletions cut 6 bases from V and 3 bases from J, with 14 bases between. The CDR3 DNA reads as TGTGCCAGCAGACTAGACAGCTACTACACTGAAGCTTTCTTT. As protein: CASRLDSYYTEAFF.

This CDR3 is CASSLGGDNYGYTF. DNA for the CDR3: TGTGCCAGCAGCTTAGGCGGGGATAACTATGGCTACACCTTC. The chain combines TRBV7-9 with TRBJ1-2; D not resolved. The CDR3 extends over 14 amino acids. In germline, CDR1 is SEHNR, CDR2 FQNEAQ (reference sequence). The V end lost 1 base, the J end lost 1 base, and 7 bases lay between the germline ends. Using reference TRBV7-9 and TRBJ1-2 for the parts outside the CDR3, the full variable domain is DTGVSQNPRHKITKRGQNVTFRCDPISEHNRLYWYRQTLGQGPEFLTYFQNEAQLEKSRLLSDRFSAERPKGSFSTLEIQRTEQGDSAMYLCASSLGGDNYGYTFGSGTRLTVV.

About this clonotype: Relative to the germline gene, one junction end is altered; a read error may explain this. The chain recombines TRBV7-9 with TRBJ2-1, with TRBD2 matching over 10 bases. Germline V CDR1 and CDR2: SEHNR, FQNEAQ (reference sequence). This CDR3 is 16 amino acids long. The CDR3 DNA follows: TGTGACAGCAGCCATCTAGCGGGAGAATGGGCCAATGAGCAGTTCTTC. It yields the protein CDSSHLAGEWANEQFF.

This clonotype showed up just a few times. The gene calls are TRBV3-1 and TRBJ2-1; TRBD2 matches at 11 bases. Germline CDR1 reads LGHDT; CDR2 reads YNNKEL (reference sequence). The CDR3 has 14 amino acids. The V and J ends lost 3 bases and 7 bases, in that order; junction bases with no gene match: 2. CDR3 sequence (DNA): TGTGCCAGCAGCCAGCGACTAGCGGGGAATGAGCAGTTCTTC. It encodes CASSQRLAGNEQFF.

J is TRBJ1-2 and V is TRBV29-1, with TRBD1 matching 7 bases. The J segment lost 8 bases and the V segment lost 2 bases, leaving 20 bases of the junction unmatched. CDR3 length: 17 residues. Per germline, CDR1 SQVTM and CDR2 ANQGSEA. As DNA, the CDR3 is TGCAGCGTTGAAATATCCGTGACAGGGAACTTCCCGGGGGGCTACACCTTC. Its protein is CSVEISVTGNFPGGYTF.